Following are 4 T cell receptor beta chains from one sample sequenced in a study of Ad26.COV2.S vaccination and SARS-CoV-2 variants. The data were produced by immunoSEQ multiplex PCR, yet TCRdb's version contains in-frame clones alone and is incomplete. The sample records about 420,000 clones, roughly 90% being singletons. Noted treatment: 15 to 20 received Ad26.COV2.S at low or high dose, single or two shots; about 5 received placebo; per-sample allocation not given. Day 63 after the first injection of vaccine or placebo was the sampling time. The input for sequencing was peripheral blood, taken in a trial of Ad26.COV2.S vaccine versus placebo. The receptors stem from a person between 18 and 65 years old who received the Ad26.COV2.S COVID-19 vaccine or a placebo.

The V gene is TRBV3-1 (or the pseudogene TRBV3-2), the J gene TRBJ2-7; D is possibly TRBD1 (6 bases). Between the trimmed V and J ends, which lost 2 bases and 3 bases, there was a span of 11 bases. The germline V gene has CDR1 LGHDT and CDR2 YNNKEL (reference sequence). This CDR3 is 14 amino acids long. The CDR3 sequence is CASSQSVGGYEQYF. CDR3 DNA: TGTGCCAGCAGCCAAAGTGTAGGGGGCTACGAGCAGTACTTC.

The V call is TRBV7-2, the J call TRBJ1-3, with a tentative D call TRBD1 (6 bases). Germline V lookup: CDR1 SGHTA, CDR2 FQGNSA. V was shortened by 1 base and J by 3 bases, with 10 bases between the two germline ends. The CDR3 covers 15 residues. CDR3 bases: TGTGCCAGCAGCTTAGGCCGGGACATTGGAAACACCATATATTTT. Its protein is CASSLGRDIGNTIYF. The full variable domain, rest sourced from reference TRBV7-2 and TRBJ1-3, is GAGVSQSPSNKVTEKGKDVELRCDPISGHTALYWYRQSLGQGLEFLIYFQGNSAPDKSGLPSDRFSAERTGGSVSTLTIQRTQQEDSAVYLCASSLGRDIGNTIYFGEGSWLTVV.

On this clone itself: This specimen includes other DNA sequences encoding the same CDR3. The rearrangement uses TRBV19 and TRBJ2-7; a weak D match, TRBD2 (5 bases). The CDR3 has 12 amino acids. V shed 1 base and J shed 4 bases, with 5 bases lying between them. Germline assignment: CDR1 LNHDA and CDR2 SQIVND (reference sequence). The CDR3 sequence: CASSIAGYEQYF. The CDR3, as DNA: TGTGCCAGTAGTATAGCGGGGTACGAGCAGTACTTC.

CDR3 coding DNA: TGTGCCAGCAGCGAGCAGGGGGCATCCGGGGAGCTGTTTTTT. Its translation is CASSEQGASGELFF. The J gene is TRBJ2-2, the V gene TRBV9, with TRBD1 matching 8 bases. Per germline, CDR1 SGDLS and CDR2 YYNGEE. The CDR3 spans 14 residues. Trimming cost V 3 bases and J 6 bases; bases outside gene matches: 4.